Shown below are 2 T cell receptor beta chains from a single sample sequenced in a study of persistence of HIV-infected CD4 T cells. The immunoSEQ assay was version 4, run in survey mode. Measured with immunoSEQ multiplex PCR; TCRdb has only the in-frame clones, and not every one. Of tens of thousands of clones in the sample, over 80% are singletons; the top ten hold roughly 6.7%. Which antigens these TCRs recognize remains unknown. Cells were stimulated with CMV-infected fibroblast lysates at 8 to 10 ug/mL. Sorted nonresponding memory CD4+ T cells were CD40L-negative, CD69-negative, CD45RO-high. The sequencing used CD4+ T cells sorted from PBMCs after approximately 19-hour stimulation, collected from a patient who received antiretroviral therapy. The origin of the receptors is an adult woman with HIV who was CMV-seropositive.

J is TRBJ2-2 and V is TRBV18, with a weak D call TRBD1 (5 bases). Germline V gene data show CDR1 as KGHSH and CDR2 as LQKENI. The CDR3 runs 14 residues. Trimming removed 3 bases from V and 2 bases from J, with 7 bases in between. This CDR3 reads CASSPGHNTGELFF. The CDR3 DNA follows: TGTGCCAGCTCACCTGGACACAACACCGGGGAGCTGTTTTTT.

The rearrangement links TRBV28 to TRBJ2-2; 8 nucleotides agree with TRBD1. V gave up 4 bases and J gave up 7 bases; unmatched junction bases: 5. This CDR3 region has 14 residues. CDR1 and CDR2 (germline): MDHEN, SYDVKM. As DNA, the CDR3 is TGTGCCAGCAGTTCGACAGGGGTTAACGGGGAGCTGTTTTTT. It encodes CASSSTGVNGELFF.